The T cell receptor beta chain described here comes from a study of blood T cell repertoires in COVID-19. Sequenced by immunoSEQ multiplex PCR; TCRdb stores in-frame clones only, minus some. The sample holds 100,000 to 150,000 clones, 65% to 90% seen once. The receptor's source is a man at least 80 years old with active or convalescent COVID-19. The sample comprised peripheral blood.

CDR3 residues: CASRGRQQETQYF. The CDR3 coding sequence is TGTGCCAGCAGGGGGAGGCAGCAAGAGACCCAGTACTTC. This chain links TRBV9 with TRBJ2-5; D is possibly TRBD2 (6 bases). In germline, CDR1 is SGDLS, CDR2 YYNGEE. V dropped 5 bases and J dropped 2 bases, with 10 bases sitting between them. This CDR3 contains 13 residues.